These T cell receptor beta chains were read from a single sample in a study of T cells after yellow fever vaccination. TCRdb analysed the 5' RACE reads with MiXCR anew, one entry per CDR3 protein. The sample carries under 70,000 distinct CDR3 sequences, more than 5.5% recorded once. Sample: CD8+ T cells sorted from PBMCs, taken on the day of the first yellow fever vaccination. The source of these receptors is a man between 18 and 29 years old who received the YFV17D yellow fever vaccine. The CDR3 runs from the conserved cysteine through the conserved F or W. A D gene is named only where the DNA matches it firmly. Some rows have no size entry. The others give once, few or many, or a class for an expanded clone.

>TRBV6-1|.|TRBD2|TRBJ2-2
CASTLAGAEDGELFF
TGTGCCAGCACTCTAGCGGGGGCTGAGGACGGGGAGCTGTTTTTT
>TRBV5-1|.|.|TRBJ2-5
CASSPYRAEGETQYF
TGCGCCAGCAGCCCCTACCGGGCGGAGGGGGAGACCCAGTACTTC
>TRBV5-1|few|TRBD2|TRBJ2-3
CASSPGTSDPDTQYF
TGCGCCAGCAGCCCCGGGACTAGCGACCCAGATACGCAGTATTTT
>TRBV7-9|many|TRBD1|TRBJ2-5
CASSPNPGQGSWETQYF
TGTGCCAGCAGCCCAAACCCGGGACAGGGGTCCTGGGAGACCCAGTACTTC
>TRBV7-9|few|TRBD2|TRBJ2-3
CASRGLAGGLDTQYF
TGTGCCAGCAGGGGACTAGCGGGGGGTCTAGATACGCAGTATTTT
>TRBV29-1|.|.|TRBJ2-7
CSVVAVSYEQYF
TGCAGCGTTGTGGCAGTCTCCTACGAGCAGTACTTC
>TRBV25-1|many|.|TRBJ2-2
CASSEHGELFF
TGTGCCAGCAGTGAACACGGGGAGCTGTTTTTT
>TRBV5-1|.|.|TRBJ1-1
CASSIGTLDTEAFF
TGCGCCAGCAGCATAGGGACGTTGGACACTGAAGCTTTCTTT
>TRBV3-1|few|.|TRBJ2-6
CASSPLSGANVLTF
TGTGCCAGCAGCCCCCTGTCTGGGGCCAACGTCCTGACTTTC
>TRBV11-2|many|.|TRBJ1-6
CASSLTRVSQSSYNSPLHF
TGTGCCAGCAGCTTAACCAGGGTATCCCAGAGCTCCTATAATTCACCCCTCCACTTT
>TRBV4-1|.|.|TRBJ2-5
CASSQGYRGRGETQYF
TGCGCCAGCAGCCAGGGTTACCGGGGTCGGGGCGAGACCCAGTACTTC
>TRBV27|.|.|TRBJ2-3
CASSLALGPTRTDTQYF
TGTGCCAGCAGTTTAGCTTTAGGACCTACCCGCACAGATACGCAGTATTTT
>TRBV5-6|many|.|TRBJ2-5
CASSLSMDGYQETQYF
TGTGCCAGCAGCCTGTCCATGGACGGATACCAAGAGACCCAGTACTTC
>TRBV7-9|.|TRBD1|TRBJ2-2
CASSPDRGTGELFF
TGTGCCAGCAGCCCTGACAGGGGCACCGGGGAGCTGTTTTTT
>TRBV25-1|few|TRBD2|TRBJ2-7
CASGGTSIYEQYF
TGTGCCAGCGGCGGGACTAGTATCTACGAGCAGTACTTC
>TRBV4-3|few|.|TRBJ2-2
CASSQEFGTHGGELFF
TGCGCCAGCAGCCAAGAATTCGGGACACACGGAGGGGAGCTGTTTTTT
>TRBV29-1|.|.|TRBJ2-3
CSAQTDTQYF
TGCAGCGCGCAGACAGATACGCAGTATTTT
>TRBV12-3/TRBV12-4|many|.|TRBJ2-3
CASSPRGRGTDTQYF
TGTGCCAGCAGCCCACGGGGCAGGGGAACAGATACGCAGTATTTT
>TRBV6-2/TRBV6-3|many|.|TRBJ2-7
CASSYGGPYEQYF
TGTGCCAGCAGTTACGGAGGCCCCTACGAGCAGTACTTC
>TRBV5-1|few|.|TRBJ2-2
CASSLYRSNTGELFF
TGCGCCAGCAGCTTGTACAGATCGAACACCGGGGAGCTGTTTTTT
>TRBV4-2|many|TRBD2|TRBJ2-3
CASSQDLGLAGITDTQYF
TGTGCCAGCAGCCAAGATCTAGGCCTAGCGGGTATAACAGATACGCAGTATTTT
>TRBV12-3/TRBV12-4|few|.|TRBJ2-1
CASSRPQGIYNEQFF
TGTGCCAGCAGTCGTCCGCAGGGGATCTACAATGAGCAGTTCTTC
>TRBV6-6|.|.|TRBJ1-1
CACRRTDPEAFF
TGTGCCTGCAGACGGACGGACCCAGAAGCTTTCTTT
>TRBV6-2/TRBV6-3|many|TRBD2|TRBJ2-7
CASSYSPLAGDYEQYF
TGTGCCAGCAGTTACTCCCCACTAGCGGGGGATTACGAGCAGTACTTC
>TRBV15|many|.|TRBJ1-5
CATSRSGWAGGNQPQHF
TGTGCCACCAGCAGATCGGGCTGGGCAGGGGGCAATCAGCCCCAGCATTTT
>TRBV29-1|many|TRBD1|TRBJ2-3
CSASQGEEDTQYF
TGCAGCGCCTCACAGGGGGAAGAGGATACGCAGTATTTT
>TRBV5-5|few|.|TRBJ1-5
CASSLYGFLSNQPQHF
TGTGCCAGCAGCTTGTACGGTTTTCTTAGCAATCAGCCCCAGCATTTT
>TRBV5-1|many|.|TRBJ2-2
CASSFFGGTNTGELFF
TGCGCCAGCAGCTTCTTCGGCGGAACGAACACCGGGGAGCTGTTTTTT
>TRBV5-6|.|TRBD1|TRBJ2-7
CASSSYTGGSEQYF
TGTGCCAGCAGCTCCTATACAGGGGGGAGCGAGCAGTACTTC
>TRBV15|.|TRBD1|TRBJ1-5
CATSRPQTGVHQPQHF
TGTGCCACCAGCAGACCTCAGACAGGGGTGCATCAGCCCCAGCATTTT
>TRBV4-1|many|.|TRBJ1-1
CASSQEAPGGRNTEAFF
TGCGCCAGCAGCCAAGAGGCGCCCGGGGGGCGGAACACTGAAGCTTTCTTT
>TRBV6-1|many|TRBD1|TRBJ2-5
CASSKGQSISLETQYF
TGTGCCAGCAGTAAGGGACAGTCAATCTCCCTTGAGACCCAGTACTTC
>TRBV4-2|once|.|TRBJ2-3
CASTRDGQRTQYF
TGTGCCAGCACGAGGGACGGGCAGAGGACGCAGTATTTT
>TRBV13|.|.|TRBJ1-3
CASSGEQGENTIYF
TGTGCCAGCAGCGGAGAACAGGGTGAAAACACCATATATTTT
>TRBV10-3|many|.|TRBJ1-3
CATSEGNTIYF
TGTGCCACATCGGAAGGAAACACCATATATTTT
>TRBV15|many|.|TRBJ2-3
CATSRLRSGTDTQYF
TGTGCCACCAGCAGGCTTCGAAGCGGCACAGATACGCAGTATTTT
>TRBV14|.|.|TRBJ2-7
CASSKTGARREQYF
TGTGCCAGCAGCAAGACAGGAGCTCGTCGTGAACAGTACTTC
>TRBV9|once|.|TRBJ2-7
CAGSVAGETFYEQYF
TGTGCCGGCAGCGTAGCCGGGGAAACATTCTACGAGCAGTACTTC
>TRBV20-1|many|.|TRBJ2-4
CSVGVWTKGLAKNIQYF
TGCAGTGTGGGTGTTTGGACAAAAGGGCTAGCCAAAAACATTCAGTACTTC
>TRBV12-3/TRBV12-4|.|.|TRBJ1-1
CASGTSGTNTEAFF
TGTGCCAGCGGGACGAGTGGGACGAACACTGAAGCTTTCTTT
>TRBV11-2|many|.|TRBJ2-2
CASSLGGTGELFF
TGTGCCAGCAGCTTAGGCGGCACCGGGGAGCTGTTTTTT
>TRBV27|many|.|TRBJ1-6
CASSLGGRPLHF
TGTGCCAGCAGTTTAGGAGGGCGGCCCCTCCACTTT
>TRBV6-5|.|TRBD1|TRBJ2-5
CASSYAPGGGETQYF
TGTGCCAGCAGTTATGCTCCAGGGGGCGGAGAGACCCAGTACTTC
>TRBV7-2|many|.|TRBJ2-2
CASSYMGWSGELFF
TGTGCCAGCAGCTACATGGGTTGGTCCGGGGAGCTGTTTTTT
>TRBV29-1|many|TRBD1|TRBJ1-3
CSVEGQGNTIYF
TGCAGCGTTGAGGGACAGGGAAACACCATATATTTT
>TRBV4-1|few|TRBD1|TRBJ1-1
CASSVGDRGDTRTEAFF
TGCGCCAGCAGCGTAGGGGACAGGGGGGATACGAGGACTGAAGCTTTCTTT
>TRBV7-3|many|.|TRBJ1-2
CASSLEGGYGYTF
TGTGCCAGCAGCTTAGAGGGTGGCTATGGCTACACCTTC
>TRBV20-1|few|.|TRBJ2-1
CSAFPSFRDEQFF
TGCAGTGCCTTCCCCTCTTTTCGGGATGAGCAGTTCTTC
>TRBV29-1|few|.|TRBJ2-1
CSAVGGYNEQFF
TGCAGCGCCGTCGGGGGCTACAATGAGCAGTTCTTC
>TRBV9|many|.|TRBJ2-1
CASSSSDWRNNEQFF
TGTGCCAGCAGCTCATCGGACTGGAGGAACAATGAGCAGTTCTTC
>TRBV7-9|many|TRBD2|TRBJ2-7
CASSASGTSDEQYF
TGTGCCAGCAGCGCGTCGGGGACTAGCGACGAGCAGTACTTC
>TRBV7-9|few|TRBD2|TRBJ2-1
CASSSLAGGPGEQFF
TGTGCCAGCAGCTCCCTTGCGGGGGGGCCAGGTGAGCAGTTCTTC
>TRBV19|.|TRBD1|TRBJ2-7
CASSMAEGQALHEQYF
TGTGCCAGTAGTATGGCCGAGGGACAGGCGCTTCACGAGCAGTACTTC
>TRBV4-1|.|.|TRBJ2-3
CASSQGPSRDSDTQYF
TGCGCCAGCAGCCAAGGTCCCTCTCGGGACTCCGATACGCAGTATTTT